Below, one T cell receptor beta chain is given with its context. This sample was included in a study of blood T cell repertoires in COVID-19. Some clones are missing from TCRdb's copy, which holds only in-frame ones; the method was immunoSEQ multiplex PCR. Of around 110,000 clones detected, 82% appear once; the ten largest clones hold roughly 4.3%. Sequencing was carried out using peripheral blood. The origin of this receptor is a woman in her 70s with acute or convalescent COVID-19.

CDR3 coding DNA: TGCAGTGCCCCCTTGAACACTGAAGCTTTCTTT. Translation gives CSAPLNTEAFF. This chain uses TRBV20-1 with TRBJ1-1, with D hard to call. Trimming pared 6 bases from V and 0 bases from J, leaving 5 bases between. This CDR3 comprises 11 residues. The germline gives CDR1 DFQATT, CDR2 SNEGSKA (reference sequence).